This T cell receptor (beta chain) was documented in a study of blood T cell repertoires in COVID-19. Allocation to cohorts depended on clinical history reported by the participants. Methods used by the authors: The authors estimated nucleated cell counts from reference gene primer amplification. The protocol was immunoSEQ multiplex PCR, while the TCRdb copy is restricted to in-frame clones and leaves out a portion. D and trimming come from the DNA, and the V and J calls and clone size come from that table. The sample shows tens of thousands of clones, around 88% of them seen only once. Looked up from germline, CDR1 is SGHNT and CDR2 is YENEEA. Trimming removed 1 base from V and 7 bases from J, with 14 bases in between. This CDR3 contains 14 residues.

The sequenced material came from PBMCs or T cells enriched from blood (not recorded which). The TCR sequence derives from a woman aged 45-60 years with acute COVID-19. The V and J genes are TRBV11-3 and TRBJ2-7; possibly TRBD2 for D (5 bases). This chain's CDR3 is CASSLAGSSGEQYF. The CDR3 nucleotides are TGTGCCAGCAGCTTAGCTGGTTCCTCGGGGGAGCAGTACTTC. Full variable domain (remainder filled in from reference TRBV11-3 and TRBJ2-7): EAGVVQSPRYKIIEKKQPVAFWCNPISGHNTLYWYLQNLGQGPELLIRYENEEAVDDSQLPKDRFSAERLKGVDSTLKIQPAELGDSAVYLCASSLAGSSGEQYFGPGTRLTVT.